These T cell receptor beta chains were read from a single sample in a study of PD-1 blockade in classical Hodgkin lymphoma. The assay was immunoSEQ multiplex PCR, and TCRdb's table has in-frame clones only and misses some. The sample includes 6,500 to 7,500 clones, approximately 80% of them seen just once. The sample consisted of peripheral blood mononuclear cells (PBMCs), taken before the second cycle of nivolumab. These receptors originate from a human donor with classical Hodgkin lymphoma. CDR3s include the opening cysteine and the closing phenylalanine or tryptophan. The D gene is left open where the match is weak. A clone size is listed for some rows: how often the clone was seen (once, few, many), or a class if it is expanded.

.	.	TRBJ1-5	TRBV28	CASMRIGISLNQPQHF	TGTGCCAGCATGCGGATAGGGATTTCTCTCAATCAGCCCCAGCATTTT
.	.	TRBJ2-6	TRBV19	CASSIVSRAPSSGANVLTF	TGTGCCAGTAGTATAGTGAGCAGGGCCCCAAGCTCTGGGGCCAACGTCCTGACTTTC
.	.	TRBJ1-6	TRBV5-1	CASSLFNQPNSPLHF	TGCGCCAGCAGCTTGTTTAACCAACCGAATTCACCCCTCCACTTT
.	.	TRBJ2-7	TRBV5-5	CASEAGSGYEQYF	TGTGCCAGCGAGGCAGGGTCGGGTTACGAGCAGTACTTC
.	TRBD1	TRBJ2-7	TRBV15	CATSKTLGTGGRYYEQYF	TGTGCCACCAGCAAAACCCTCGGCACAGGGGGACGATATTACGAGCAGTACTTC
.	.	TRBJ2-3	TRBV5-6	CASSLGNGRRYF	TGTGCCAGCAGCTTGGGCAACGGACGCAGGTATTTT
.	TRBD2	TRBJ2-5	TRBV19	CASADIAGAVDETQYF	TGTGCCAGTGCGGATATAGCGGGGGCCGTAGATGAGACCCAGTACTTC
.	TRBD1	TRBJ1-1	TRBV11-2	CASTYGTANTEAFF	TGTGCCAGCACCTACGGGACAGCTAACACTGAAGCTTTCTTT
.	TRBD1	TRBJ1-5	TRBV7-2	CASSSGTGLGQPQHF	TGTGCCAGCAGCTCCGGGACAGGGTTGGGTCAGCCCCAGCATTTT
.	.	TRBJ2-7	TRBV18	CASSPPERRGAYEQYF	TGTGCCAGCTCACCACCTGAAAGGAGGGGCGCCTACGAGCAGTACTTC
.	.	TRBJ1-3	TRBV5-1	CASRSARSSGNTIYF	TGCGCCAGCAGAAGCGCACGCAGCTCTGGAAACACCATATATTTT
.	.	TRBJ2-5	TRBV11-2	CASSFDSALQKTQYF	TGTGCCAGCAGCTTCGATAGCGCCCTCCAAAAGACCCAGTACTTC
.	TRBD1	TRBJ2-7	TRBV19	CASSPTGQGLDYEQYF	TGTGCCAGTAGTCCGACAGGGCAGGGATTAGACTACGAGCAGTACTTC
.	.	TRBJ2-7	TRBV5-1	CASSLEPIFAYEQYF	TGCGCCAGCAGCTTGGAACCGATCTTTGCCTACGAGCAGTACTTC
few	.	TRBJ1-1	TRBV14	CASSQERGSTEAFF	TGTGCCAGCAGCCAAGAGAGGGGGAGCACTGAAGCTTTCTTT
.	.	TRBJ1-6	TRBV5-1	CASSLVLNERSSPAPLHF	TGCGCCAGCAGCTTGGTCCTTAACGAAAGGTCCTCTCCTGCACCCCTCCACTTT
.	TRBD1	TRBJ1-5	TRBV28	CASSPREGQGGQPQHF	TGTGCCAGCAGCCCACGGGAAGGACAGGGGGGACAGCCCCAGCATTTT
once	TRBD2	TRBJ2-3	TRBV7-2	CASSFLAAGTDTQYF	TGTGCCAGCAGCTTTCTAGCGGCCGGCACAGATACGCAGTATTTT
.	.	TRBJ2-2	TRBV7-8	CASSPGFGENTGELFF	TGTGCCAGCAGTCCAGGGTTCGGGGAGAACACCGGGGAGCTGTTTTTT
few	TRBD1	TRBJ2-2	TRBV18	CASSLSQGQGSVTGELFF	TGTGCCAGCTCACTCAGCCAGGGACAGGGGTCTGTCACCGGGGAGCTGTTTTTT
.	TRBD2	TRBJ2-3	TRBV5-1	CASSLVGGDLDTQYF	TGCGCCAGCAGCTTGGTCGGGGGGGATTTAGATACGCAGTATTTT
few	TRBD1	TRBJ2-5	TRBV2	CASSPGTGGYLEGETQYF	TGTGCCAGCAGTCCCGGGACAGGGGGTTACCTGGAGGGGGAGACCCAGTACTTC
once	TRBD1	TRBJ2-7	TRBV6-1	CASSDGDRRDYYEQYF	TGTGCCAGCAGTGACGGGGACAGGCGAGATTACTACGAGCAGTACTTC
once	TRBD2	TRBJ2-5	TRBV13	CASSIYGTSGEQETQYF	TGTGCCAGCAGCATTTATGGGACTAGCGGGGAGCAAGAGACCCAGTACTTC
.	TRBD1	TRBJ2-7	TRBV10-1	CASSEGQGFNEQYF	TGCGCCAGCAGTGAGGGACAGGGGTTTAACGAGCAGTACTTC
.	TRBD1	TRBJ1-1	TRBV12-5	CASGLIGTGGGRVTEAFF	TGTGCTAGTGGTTTAATAGGGACAGGGGGCGGGCGGGTCACTGAAGCTTTCTTT
.	TRBD2	TRBJ2-3	TRBV7-9	CASSLRLAGAPFHTQYF	TGTGCCAGCAGCCTTAGACTAGCGGGGGCCCCTTTCCATACGCAGTATTTT
.	.	TRBJ1-2	TRBV6-5	CASSSGAGYGYTF	TGTGCCAGCAGTTCCGGGGCAGGCTATGGCTACACCTTC
once	.	TRBJ2-7	TRBV6-5	CASRAVGTPYEQYF	TGTGCCAGCAGGGCAGTCGGGACTCCCTACGAGCAGTACTTC
.	.	TRBJ2-5	TRBV6-6	CASSYDSGGRETQYF	TGTGCCAGCAGTTACGATAGTGGGGGGCGGGAGACCCAGTACTTC
.	.	TRBJ2-3	TRBV9	CASSVFGGTSADTQYF	TGTGCCAGCAGCGTCTTCGGCGGGACCTCCGCAGATACGCAGTATTTT
.	.	TRBJ1-1	TRBV27	CASSFQYLNTEAFF	TGTGCCAGCAGTTTCCAGTACCTGAACACTGAAGCTTTCTTT
.	.	TRBJ2-3	TRBV19	CASTQGRADTQYF	TGTGCCAGTACGCAGGGGAGGGCGGATACGCAGTATTTT
once	TRBD2	TRBJ2-3	TRBV19	CASSVGDAGLALDTQYF	TGTGCCAGTAGCGTAGGGGACGCGGGACTAGCACTAGATACGCAGTATTTT
.	.	TRBJ2-5	TRBV5-6	CASSSQETQYF	TGTGCCAGCAGCTCCCAAGAGACCCAGTACTTC
.	TRBD1	TRBJ1-1	TRBV7-8	CASSLGDRDTEAFF	TGTGCCAGCAGCTTAGGGGACAGGGACACTGAAGCTTTCTTT
.	.	TRBJ1-1	TRBV18	CASSPRAERAEAFF	TGTGCCAGCTCACCACGCGCCGAGAGGGCTGAAGCTTTCTTT
.	.	TRBJ1-1	TRBV19	CASSIVVGTEAFF	TGTGCCAGTAGTATAGTCGTGGGAACTGAAGCTTTCTTT
few	.	TRBJ2-2	TRBV4-1	CASSQDWLATGELFF	TGCGCCAGCAGCCAAGATTGGCTAGCGACCGGGGAGCTGTTTTTT
few	TRBD1	TRBJ2-5	TRBV11-2	CASTGQGARGGETQYF	TGTGCCAGCACCGGACAGGGGGCGAGGGGGGGAGAGACCCAGTACTTC
.	.	TRBJ2-7	TRBV29-1	CSVERLHDEQYF	TGCAGCGTTGAAAGGCTGCATGACGAGCAGTACTTC
few	TRBD1	TRBJ2-1	TRBV27	CASGDRVGYNEQFF	TGTGCCAGCGGTGACAGGGTAGGCTACAATGAGCAGTTCTTC